What follows are 4 T cell receptor beta chains derived from one specimen sequenced in a study of shared clonotypes between healthy human individuals (dated by TCRdb to about 2020). Library preparation used the immunoSEQ multiplex PCR assay. The table comes from immuneACCESS by way of TCRdb, which keeps in-frame sequences with V and J called. Part of the clones is missing from these tables; in studies checked, under half for an unresolved V gene and the rest for unknown reasons. For this sample there are around 500,000 clones; about 85% appear just once. The ten largest make up more than 9.5% of the sample. Material: PBMCs. These receptor sequences come from a woman aged 40 to 49 in good health. Some clones in this sample may be carry-over from other donors' samples.

A word on this clone: This likely reflects a read error, since a far larger clone is one base away. The V call is TRBV25-1, the J call TRBJ1-1; tentative D call: TRBD1 (5 bases). CDR3 length equals 15 residues. Germline CDR1 reads MGHDK; CDR2 reads SYGVNS. The V end lost 6 bases, the J end lost 1 base, and 15 bases lay between the germline ends. CDR3 DNA sequence: TGTGCCAGCAGGCCAAGAGGGGTGACGAACACTGAAGCTTTCTTT. Protein product: CASRPRGVTNTEAFF.

This chain links TRBV7-9 with TRBJ2-7; a weak D match, TRBD2 (5 bases). The CDR3 is 13 residues long. Germline loops: CDR1 SEHNR, CDR2 FQNEAQ (reference sequence). Trimming removed 4 bases at V and 0 bases at J, with 7 bases between. DNA for the CDR3: TGTGCCAGCAGCTCCGGGGACTCCTACGAGCAGTACTTC. Its translation is CASSSGDSYEQYF.

The chain links TRBV28 to TRBJ2-7, with D tentatively TRBD2 (6 bases). V was clipped by 4 bases and J by 2 bases, with 12 bases between them. The CDR3 extends over 14 amino acids. Germline loops: CDR1 MDHEN, CDR2 SYDVKM. In DNA form, the CDR3 reads TGTGCCAGCAGTTCCGTTGGAGGGGCCTACGAGCAGTACTTC. Amino acids: CASSSVGGAYEQYF. The whole variable domain, filled in from reference TRBV28 and TRBJ2-7, reads DVKVTQSSRYLVKRTGEKVFLECVQDMDHENMFWYRQDPGLGLRLIYFSYDVKMKEKGDIPEGYSVSREKKERFSLILESASTNQTSMYLCASSSVGGAYEQYFGPGTRLTVT.

The J gene is TRBJ1-1, the V gene TRBV9; 11 positions agree with TRBD1. With 4 bases clipped from V and 3 bases from J, the junction kept 5 bases outside the gene matches. This CDR3 is built from 15 residues. The germline V gene encodes CDR1 SGDLS and CDR2 YYNGEE. The DNA of the CDR3 is TGTGCCAGCAGCTCACGGGACAGGGGGGACACTGAAGCTTTCTTT. This translates into CASSSRDRGDTEAFF.